The 14 T cell receptor beta chains given below trace back to one sample, sequenced in a study of STAT3 mutations in large granular lymphocyte leukemia. Study-wide findings and caveats: Every T-LGLL patient had at least one immunodominant TCRbeta clonotype.

Their antigen targets remain unknown. Sequencing used immunoSEQ multiplex PCR; TCRdb keeps in-frame clones, though not all of them. The sample records some 10,000 clones, 88% being singletons. Sequencing was done on a sample of peripheral blood mononuclear cells. The receptors were sampled from a man aged 55 to 70 with T-cell large granular lymphocyte leukemia. Some clones in this sample may be carry-over from other donors' samples.

The chain recombines TRBV5-4 with TRBJ1-1; D is perhaps TRBD1 (6 bases). Germline V gives CDR1 SGHNT, CDR2 YYREEE (reference sequence). The CDR3 runs 16 residues. The ends were cut back, 5 bases at V and 2 bases at J, with 19 bases in the middle. The CDR3 DNA is TGTGCCAGCAGTTTCCCGGGGGCAAAGGGAAACACTGAAGCTTTCTTT. Encoded protein: CASSFPGAKGNTEAFF.

This chain uses TRBV5-5 with TRBJ2-7; TRBD2 matches at 9 bases. The CDR3 runs to 15 residues. V was clipped by 3 bases and J by 7 bases; unmatched bases: 11. Germline V gene lookup returns CDR1 SGHKS and CDR2 YYEKEE (reference sequence). The CDR3 region has the DNA TGTGCCAGCAGCTCGTTGCGGGAGGGCCTGGGAGAGCAGTACTTC. Translation: CASSSLREGLGEQYF.

This sequence joins TRBV18 and TRBJ2-1; D may be TRBD1 (5 bases). This CDR3 has 13 amino acids. Germline values: CDR1 KGHSH, CDR2 LQKENI. The V end lost 6 bases, the J end lost 6 bases, and 12 bases lay between the germline ends. CDR3 loop: CASSPSGFNEQFF. In DNA, the CDR3 is TGTGCCAGCTCGCCCTCAGGGTTCAATGAGCAGTTCTTC.

V and J are TRBV6-1 and TRBJ2-7; D unclear. This CDR3 region has 12 residues. CDR1 MNHNS and CDR2 SASEGT come from the germline V gene. The germline V and J ends were trimmed by 5 bases and 6 bases, with 11 bases remaining between them. CDR3 protein: CASSPNPSEQYF. CDR3 DNA sequence: TGTGCCAGCAGTCCAAATCCCTCCGAGCAGTACTTC.

DNA of the CDR3: TGTGCCAGCAGCCCCTTGGGACATATCCCCCAAGAGACCCAGTACTTC. It translates to CASSPLGHIPQETQYF. The chain carries TRBV7-9 and TRBJ2-5; a weak D match, TRBD1 (6 bases). CDR3 size: 16 residues. Germline CDR1 SEHNR, CDR2 FQNEAQ (reference sequence). Trimming pared 5 bases from V and 1 base from J, leaving 17 bases between. The complete variable domain, with remaining parts taken from reference TRBV7-9 and TRBJ2-5, reads DTGVSQNPRHKITKRGQNVTFRCDPISEHNRLYWYRQTLGQGPEFLTYFQNEAQLEKSRLLSDRFSAERPKGSFSTLEIQRTEQGDSAMYLCASSPLGHIPQETQYFGPGTRLLVL.

This sequence joins TRBV28 and TRBJ2-5; D unclear. The CDR3 sequence is 13 residues long. The germline gives CDR1 MDHEN, CDR2 SYDVKM. V lost 3 bases to trimming and J lost 1 base, with 6 bases between them. Written as DNA, the CDR3 is TGTGCCAGCAGTTTGGTGGTCCAAGAGACCCAGTACTTC. Protein: CASSLVVQETQYF.

Only a few counts were recorded for this clone. V and J are TRBV2 and TRBJ2-5, with TRBD1 identical over 8 bases. The CDR3 spans 15 residues. With 5 bases clipped from V and 1 base from J, the junction kept 6 bases outside the gene matches. Germline CDR1 SNHLY, CDR2 FYNNEI. The CDR3 DNA is TGTGCCAGCAGTTGGGGCGGACAGGGCCAAGAGACCCAGTACTTC. As protein: CASSWGGQGQETQYF.

The chain carries TRBV7-3 and TRBJ2-1, with D possibly being TRBD1 (5 bases). Germline V gene sequence: CDR1 SGHTA, CDR2 FQGTGA. This CDR3 contains 14 residues. The V end was cut by 2 bases, the J end by 5 bases, with 10 bases between. The DNA of the CDR3 is TGTGCCAGCAGCTTAGGGGCAACCAACAATGAGCAGTTCTTC. It specifies CASSLGATNNEQFF.

The rearrangement uses TRBV11-2 and TRBJ2-5; D may be TRBD2 (6 bases). This CDR3 is 14 amino acids long. Germline loops: CDR1 SGHAT, CDR2 FQNNGV. V was trimmed by 3 bases and J by 5 bases, leaving 13 bases between them. The CDR3 sequence: CASSFDLAEETQYF. The CDR3 nucleotides are TGTGCCAGCAGCTTCGACTTAGCGGAGGAGACCCAGTACTTC.

The rearrangement joins TRBV21-1 to TRBJ2-3. TRBV21-1 is described as a pseudogene. The CDR3 loop spans 20 amino acids. CDR3: CASSAEMWTRGPFSTDTQYF. CDR3 bases: TGTGCCAGCAGCGCAGAGATGTGGACCCGAGGCCCATTTAGCACAGATACGCAGTATTTT.

V usage is TRBV29-1 and J usage is TRBJ2-3; D possibly corresponds to TRBD1 (6 bases). Germline V gene lookup returns CDR1 SQVTM and CDR2 ANQGSEA. This CDR3 region has 12 residues. The germline V and J ends were trimmed by 3 bases and 3 bases, with 7 bases remaining between them. CDR3 DNA: TGCAGCGTTGACACAGGGACAGATACGCAGTATTTT. Translating it yields CSVDTGTDTQYF.

The V and J genes are TRBV7-6 and TRBJ2-7, with D perhaps matching TRBD1 (5 bases). Trimming left V 5 bases short and J 2 bases short, with 13 bases between. The CDR3 extends over 14 amino acids. Per germline, CDR1 SGHVS and CDR2 FNYEAQ. DNA for the CDR3: TGTGCCAGCAGCCCCTCCGTAGGGGCCTACGAGCAGTACTTC. It yields the protein CASSPSVGAYEQYF.

The chain links TRBV11-2 to TRBJ2-7; possible D gene TRBD2, 5 bases. The ends were cut back, 4 bases at V and 6 bases at J, with 10 bases in the middle. Germline-derived CDR1 and CDR2 are SGHAT and FQNNGV. The CDR3 sequence is 12 residues long. CDR3 protein: CASSSSGSEQYF. The CDR3 DNA is TGTGCCAGCAGCTCTTCGGGGTCCGAGCAGTACTTC. The full variable domain, its missing parts supplied by reference TRBV11-2 and TRBJ2-7, is EAGVAQSPRYKIIEKRQSVAFWCNPISGHATLYWYQQILGQGPKLLIQFQNNGVVDDSQLPKDRFSAERLKGVDSTLKIQPAKLEDSAVYLCASSSSGSEQYFGPGTRLTVT.

The rearrangement uses TRBV29-1 and TRBJ2-7, with D possibly TRBD1 on 6 matching bases. V was cut by 4 bases and J by 9 bases, with 16 bases left in between. This CDR3 is 12 amino acids long. In germline, CDR1 is SQVTM, CDR2 ANQGSEA. The chain's CDR3 is CSVGGGASGQYF. In DNA, the CDR3 is TGCAGCGTTGGAGGGGGAGCCTCCGGGCAGTACTTC.